This TCR beta chain was captured in a study of blood T cells in healthy people across ages. General study results and limits: Roughly linear age-related decline in beta diversity appeared, significant by age 40. The unsorted PBMCs prevented any conclusive comparison of naive versus antigen-experienced cells.

The second PCR ran about 6 to 12 cycles with a sample-barcoded 5' primer and J-beta primers. TCRdb re-analysed the 5' RACE reads in MiXCR, keeping a single row per CDR3 protein. The sample holds about 930,000 distinct CDR3 sequences; just under 30% are singletons and the top ten take 10% to 13%. The germline gives CDR1 DFQATT, CDR2 SNEGSKA (reference sequence). CDR3 length equals 13 residues. Trimming cost V 3 bases and J 8 bases; bases outside gene matches: 8. Points on this clonotype: Antigen unknown.

Staff drew about 10 milliliters of peripheral blood from each donor. The sample was also linked to a second study, of T cells of mothers and their children. Per that study: Sequencing returned over 9 million TCR beta CDR3 reads per mother and 3 million to 3.5 million per child.

The source material was blood. This rearrangement joins TRBV20-1 to TRBJ1-2; 8 bases line up with TRBD1. This clonotype was sampled from a woman aged 35 to 49 in good health. The CDR3 coding sequence is TGCAGTGCTAGCAAAGGACAGGGTGACGGCTACACCTTC. It yields the protein CSASKGQGDGYTF.